This section outlines one T cell receptor (beta chain) sequence together with its context. The specificity of this receptor is unknown. It has no much larger one-base neighbor in the sample; base qualities were not kept. This sample was included in a study of technical replicates of blood from several donors (dated by TCRdb to between 2016 and 2019). The germline V gene encodes CDR1 WNHNN and CDR2 SYGVQD (reference sequence). The CDR3 starts with the cysteine, ends with the phenylalanine, and has 12 residues. The entry retains the CDR3 DNA only, 36 bases that are in frame from base 1. The junction shows trimming of 3 bases on V and 3 bases on J, plus 2 bases between the germline ends. The library was prepared using the immunoSEQ multiplex PCR assay. TCRdb provides this immuneACCESS table in a form limited to in-frame rearrangements. Some clones are lacking; in checked studies, under half of them reflect an unresolved V gene, and why the rest are absent is not known. The sample records under 70,000 clones, almost 95% of which are singletons. The ten largest clones add up to 0.38% of the sample.

Material for sequencing was T cells isolated from PBMCs. The chain is encoded by TRBV10-1 joined to TRBJ2-2, with no reliable assignment of the D segment. This TCR was recovered from a human donor in good health. For the CDR3, the sequence is CASSDYTGELFF. The bases read TGCGCCAGCAGTGACTACACCGGGGAGCTGTTTTTT.